This entry features one T cell receptor (beta chain) sequence. No antigen is known for it. This sample was taken from a study of response to subunit inactivated influenza vaccine. General observations from the study: Few additional T cells are recruited per seasonal influenza vaccination, authors suggested.

TCRdb re-derived calls from the RT-PCR reads in MiXCR, one entry per CDR3 protein. The sample has under 550,000 distinct CDR3 sequences; under 8.5% are singletons. The CDR3 extends over 15 amino acids. V shed 0 bases and J shed 7 bases, with 16 bases lying between them. CDR1 is LGHNA and CDR2 is YSLEER in the germline V gene. The clonotype originates from a man aged 50 to 75 who received an inactivated influenza vaccine. Sequencing used PBMCs from blood, obtained around 25 months after vaccination. The V gene is TRBV4-3, the J gene TRBJ2-7; D ambiguous. Here the CDR3 reads CASSQDTTSQVEQYF. The CDR3 DNA is TGCGCCAGCAGCCAAGATACCACGTCCCAGGTTGAGCAGTACTTC.